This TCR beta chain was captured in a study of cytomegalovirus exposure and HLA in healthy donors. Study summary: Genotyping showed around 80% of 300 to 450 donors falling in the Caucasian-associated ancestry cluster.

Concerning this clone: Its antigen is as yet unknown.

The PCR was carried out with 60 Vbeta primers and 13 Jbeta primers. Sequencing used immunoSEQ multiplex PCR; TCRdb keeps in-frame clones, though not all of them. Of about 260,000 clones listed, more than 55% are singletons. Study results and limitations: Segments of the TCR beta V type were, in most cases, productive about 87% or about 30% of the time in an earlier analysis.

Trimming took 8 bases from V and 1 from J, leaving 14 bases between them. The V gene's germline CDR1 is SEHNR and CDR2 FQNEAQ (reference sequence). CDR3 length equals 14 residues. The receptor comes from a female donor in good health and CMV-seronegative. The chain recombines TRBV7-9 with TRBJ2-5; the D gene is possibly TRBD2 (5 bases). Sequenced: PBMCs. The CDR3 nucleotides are TGTGCCAGCGTAGGAATCAGCGGCCAAGAGACCCAGTACTTC. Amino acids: CASVGISGQETQYF.